This T cell receptor (beta chain) was identified in a study of blood T cells in healthy people across ages. Next came a second PCR, run for about 6 to 11 cycles, which used a sample-barcoded 5' primer along with a J-beta primer mix. Via MiXCR, TCRdb re-called the 5' RACE reads, giving one row per CDR3 protein. The profile shows roughly 800,000 distinct CDR3 sequences, 25% to 30% of them singletons. This CDR3 region has 15 residues. These sequences were also reported in another study, on T cells of mothers and their children. That publication notes: Related mother-child pairs shared slightly more overlap than unrelated pairs, but the difference was non-significant.

Material for sequencing was blood. The receptor's source is a boy between 10 and 17 years old in good health. The V and J genes are TRBV21-1 and TRBJ2-3; the D call of TRBD2 is as the table states it, not checked on the DNA. TRBV21-1 is an annotated pseudogene. CDR3 sequence (DNA): TGTGCCAACCTCTGGCTAGCGGGATCCACAGATACGCAGTATTTT. Amino acid sequence: CANLWLAGSTDTQYF.